This record looks at one T cell receptor beta chain sequence and its context. These data come from a study of shared clonotypes between healthy human individuals. V dropped 7 bases and J dropped 7 bases, with 16 bases sitting between them. Looked up from germline, CDR1 is SGHTA and CDR2 is FQGNSA. This CDR3 region has 13 residues. The naive CD8 fraction comprised CD45RO-negative cells positively selected for CCR7 and excluded terminally differentiated effector memory CD45RA+ cells. The data were produced by immunoSEQ multiplex PCR, yet TCRdb's version contains in-frame clones alone and is incomplete. This table holds about 1,900,000 clones, 85% to 95% found once.

Sample: naive CD8+ T cells sorted from blood. The chain employs TRBV7-2 and TRBJ1-2; D is undetermined. This TCR was sampled from a man in his late teens or twenties in good health. This CDR3 reads CASILGVRIGYTF. For the CDR3, the DNA is TGTGCCAGCATTCTAGGCGTCCGTATTGGCTACACCTTC.